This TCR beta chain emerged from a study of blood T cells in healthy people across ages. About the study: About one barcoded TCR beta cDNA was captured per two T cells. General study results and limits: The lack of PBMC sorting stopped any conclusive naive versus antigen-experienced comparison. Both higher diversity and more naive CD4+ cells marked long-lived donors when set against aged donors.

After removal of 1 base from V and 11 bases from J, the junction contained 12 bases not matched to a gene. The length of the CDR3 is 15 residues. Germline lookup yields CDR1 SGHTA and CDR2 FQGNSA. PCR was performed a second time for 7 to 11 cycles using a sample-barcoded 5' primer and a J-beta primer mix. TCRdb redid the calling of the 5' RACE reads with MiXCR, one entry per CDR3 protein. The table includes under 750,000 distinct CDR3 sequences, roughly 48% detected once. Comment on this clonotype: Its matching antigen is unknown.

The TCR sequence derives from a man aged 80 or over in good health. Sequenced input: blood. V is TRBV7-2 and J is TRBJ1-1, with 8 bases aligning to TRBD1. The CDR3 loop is CASSLVSSGGGMAFF. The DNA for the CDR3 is TGTGCCAGCAGCTTAGTTAGCTCAGGGGGCGGTATGGCTTTCTTT.